This T cell receptor (beta chain) was sequenced in a study of regulatory T cells in long-lasting Graves disease. There are many counts of this clonotype. Through Arm-PCR of CDR3 regions and iRepertoire HTBI primers, TCR beta libraries were built. A single record per CDR3 protein comes from TCRdb applying MiXCR to the multiplex PCR reads. The data contain roughly 380,000 distinct CDR3 sequences, roughly 16% of them singletons. V shed 4 bases and J 2 bases; nucleotides not matched to a gene: 3. Germline V gene lookup returns CDR1 WNHNN and CDR2 SYGVQD (reference sequence). The CDR3 covers 14 residues. Time point noted: newly diagnosed GD, antithyroid drugs for less than 3 months. PBMCs provided the RNA from which the TCR library was made.

The sequence came from a female donor with Graves disease. The rearrangement joins TRBV10-1 to TRBJ2-7; 9 bases line up with TRBD1. The source material was peripheral blood mononuclear cells (PBMCs), sampled at new diagnosis, from a patient treated with antithyroid drugs. Written as DNA, the CDR3 is TGCGCCAGCAGTGGATACAGGGGGCCCTACGAGCAGTACTTC. This translates into CASSGYRGPYEQYF.